This TCR beta chain was documented in a study of blood T cell repertoires in COVID-19. The overall study: Material from acute and convalescent COVID-19 was sourced from the United States, Italy and Spain.

With 1 base removed from V and 1 base from J, the gap between germline ends came to 10 bases. The CDR3 spans 16 residues. Germline loops: CDR1 ENHRY, CDR2 SYGVKD. Per the original data handling: Quantification of nucleated cells was approximated via reference gene primer amplification. Generated by immunoSEQ multiplex PCR, the TCRdb table keeps only in-frame clones and is missing some. Clone size and the V and J calls come from that table; the DNA yielded D and trimming. The repertoire holds some 130,000 clones, with 90% as singletons. Followed longitudinally, the Seattle patients had been enrolled during active infection.

Sequencing input: peripheral blood. The sequence was obtained from a man aged 60 to 75 with COVID-19, enrolled during active disease. The rearrangement links TRBV10-3 to TRBJ2-2; D might be TRBD2 (5 bases). In nucleotides, the CDR3 is TGTGCCATCAGTGAGTATTCGAGCGGGAACACCGGGGAGCTGTTTTTT. The encoded protein is CAISEYSSGNTGELFF.